Below are 15 T cell receptor beta chains sequenced from a single sample in a study of Graves' ophthalmopathy and Graves' hyperthyroidism. Scientists amplified the TCR beta CDR3 regions from RNA transcripts. HTBI primers were used in a first-round RT-PCR, which preceded a second-round multiplex PCR. TCRdb called the multiplex PCR reads again in MiXCR, with one record for every CDR3 protein. Of over a million distinct CDR3 sequences listed, 35% to 40% are singletons. Sequences were obtained from peripheral blood or thyroid tissue (not recorded which). All receptors come from an adult man with Graves' hyperthyroidism.

This clonotype was counted once. The chain uses TRBV10-3 and TRBJ1-2; D might be TRBD1 (6 bases). There are 15 residues in the CDR3. V lost 10 bases and J 0 bases, leaving 18 bases between the germline ends. Germline V gene data show CDR1 as ENHRY and CDR2 as SYGVKD. The DNA for the CDR3 is TGTGCCACCGGGGGAGACAGGACCACTAACTATGGCTACACCTTC. Its protein is CATGGDRTTNYGYTF.

This clonotype came up many times. The chain links TRBV3-1 to TRBJ2-7; D possibly corresponds to TRBD1 (6 bases). From germline, CDR1 is LGHDT and CDR2 YNNKEL (reference sequence). The V gene lost 3 bases and the J gene lost 7 bases, with 16 bases spanning the gap. The CDR3 loop spans 14 amino acids. The CDR3 DNA follows: TGTGCCAGCAGCCAGGGGGCGGCTAGCCAGGAGCAGTACTTC. This gives the protein CASSQGAASQEQYF.

This clonotype was observed many times. The V gene is TRBV19, the J gene TRBJ2-6; no firm D call. V lost 2 bases to trimming and J lost 2 bases, with 1 base between them. Germline V lookup: CDR1 LNHDA, CDR2 SQIVND (reference sequence). The CDR3 spans 13 residues. The CDR3 nucleotides are TGTGCCAGTAGTATAACTGGGGCCAACGTCCTGACTTTC. As protein: CASSITGANVLTF.

Remarks on this clonotype: The junction departs from the called germline gene at one end, perhaps through a read error. The rearrangement uses TRBV24-1 and TRBJ2-4; D might be TRBD2 (6 bases). CDR3 length: 12 residues. Germline CDR1 is KGHDR and CDR2 is SFDVKD. In DNA form, the CDR3 reads TGTGCCACCAGTGATTTGCGGGGGATGCTGTTCTTC. Translated, it gives CATSDLRGMLFF.

This chain connects TRBV7-7 to TRBJ2-5; either TRBD1 or TRBD2 may supply D (7 bases each). V lost 6 bases and J 2 bases, leaving 16 bases between the germline ends. CDR3 length equals 15 residues. In germline, CDR1 is SSHAT, CDR2 FNYEAQ (reference sequence). DNA for the CDR3: TGTGCCAGCAGTGCAAGAGCGGGACAGCAAGAGACCCAGTACTTC. This encodes CASSARAGQQETQYF.

The CDR3 reads CSVAVGTGVFMLRGYTF. The CDR3 coding sequence is TGCAGCGTTGCTGTGGGGACAGGGGTCTTCATGTTGCGTGGCTACACCTTC. The chain is built from TRBV29-1 and TRBJ1-2, with TRBD1 identical over 10 bases. The trim removed 4 bases at V and 7 bases at J, leaving 18 bases unmatched. The length of the CDR3 is 17 residues. Germline assignment: CDR1 SQVTM and CDR2 ANQGSEA.

Of note for this clonotype: The conserved phenylalanine or tryptophan is not found at the CDR3 terminus, so this likely reflects a read error. It is unclear where the CDR3 begins or ends on the DNA, so no DNA is shown, and the CDR3 is as TCRdb lists it. The chain combines TRBV2 with TRBJ1-4. The CDR3 sequence runs 10 residues, both termini included. In germline, CDR1 is SNHLY, CDR2 FYNNEI. The CDR3 protein is CASSASRRSL.

There are a few counts of this clonotype. V gene TRBV3-1 combines with J gene TRBJ2-7; a weak D match, TRBD1 (6 bases). This CDR3 has 15 amino acids. V lost 2 bases, J lost 6 bases, and 17 bases lay in between. CDR1 and CDR2 (germline): LGHDT, YNNKEL (reference sequence). The CDR3 DNA is TGTGCCAGCAGCCAATATGAACAGGGAAGACGCGAGCAGTACTTC. This gives the protein CASSQYEQGRREQYF.

J is TRBJ1-1 and V is TRBV11-2; 8 bases fit TRBD1. The CDR3 is made up of 15 amino acids. The V gene end was trimmed by 5 bases and the J gene end by 6 bases; junction bases not matched to a gene: 11. Germline V lookup: CDR1 SGHAT, CDR2 FQNNGV. This CDR3 reads CASSPLDRGFSEAFF. CDR3 DNA sequence: TGTGCCAGCAGCCCCCTCGACAGGGGCTTCTCTGAAGCTTTCTTT.

Regarding this clonotype: The junction departs from germline at one end; a sequencing error may be responsible. This chain joins TRBV7-9 and TRBJ2-6, with 8 bases that match TRBD1. The CDR3 runs 16 residues. Germline-derived CDR1 and CDR2 are SEHNR and FQNEAQ (reference sequence). CDR3 in DNA: TGTTCCAGCAGCCTAGGACAGGGCACTGGGGCCAACGTCCTGACTTTC. The encoded protein is CSSSLGQGTGANVLTF.

Notes on this clonotype: A read error is possible here, since a much larger clone lies one base away. V is TRBV10-3 and J is TRBJ1-5; D remains ambiguous. Germline CDR1 and CDR2: ENHRY and SYGVKD. Trimming shortened V by 3 bases and J by 10 bases, and 16 bases separated the two germline ends. The CDR3 runs to 14 residues. CDR3 sequence (DNA): TGTGCCATCAGTGAATCCGGCGGGCCAACACCCCAGCATTTT. Residues: CAISESGGPTPQHF.

On this clonotype: The junction departs from germline at one end; a sequencing error may be responsible. This chain links TRBV9 with TRBJ2-5; 11 nucleotides align to TRBD1. Germline V lookup: CDR1 SGDLS, CDR2 YYNGEE. The length of the CDR3 is 17 residues. CDR3 DNA: TGTGCCAGCAGTTACCAGGGACAGGGGGGACCTCAAGCGACCCAGTACTTC. Translating it yields CASSYQGQGGPQATQYF.

This chain connects TRBV7-2 to TRBJ1-5; D remains unclear. This CDR3 comprises 13 residues. Trimming took 6 bases from V and 7 from J, leaving 13 bases between them. Looked up from germline, CDR1 is SGHTA and CDR2 is FQGNSA. The CDR3: CASRRTSGQPQHF. DNA of the CDR3: TGTGCCAGCAGACGGACTAGCGGCCAGCCCCAGCATTTT.

This clonotype appeared a few times. This chain uses TRBV20-1 with TRBJ1-6; D unresolved. The CDR3 consists of 14 residues. Trimming removed 1 base from V and 7 bases from J, with 11 bases in between. CDR1 and CDR2 from the germline V gene are DFQATT and SNEGSKA (reference sequence). CDR3 DNA sequence: TGCAGTGCTAGAGTCCCCGGAGGGAATTCACCCCTCCACTTT. The encoded protein is CSARVPGGNSPLHF.

This clonotype came up many times. This chain links TRBV9 with TRBJ1-2; D uncertain. The V gene lost 2 bases and the J gene lost 8 bases, with 13 bases spanning the gap. The CDR3 extends over 13 amino acids. Per the germline V gene, CDR1 is SGDLS and CDR2 is YYNGEE. CDR3: CASSVLAQGGYTF. CDR3 nucleotide sequence: TGTGCCAGCAGCGTTCTCGCCCAAGGGGGCTACACCTTC.